The 12 T cell receptor beta chains below were found in one sample sequenced in a study of T cells in Graves' hyperthyroidism and ophthalmopathy. Researchers amplified the TCR beta CDR3 regions from RNA transcripts. HTBI primers were used for first-round RT-PCR of the TCR CDR3. Using its own MiXCR run on the multiplex PCR reads, TCRdb lists one record per CDR3 protein. The sample lists 730,000 or so distinct CDR3 sequences; roughly a sixth were seen once. The sample comprised blood. The receptors were gathered from a woman in her 50s with Graves' hyperthyroidism that later progressed to Graves' ophthalmopathy.

The chain is built from TRBV6-1 and TRBJ1-2, with 8 bases lining up with TRBD1. After removal of 5 bases from V and 7 bases from J, the junction contained 3 bases not matched to a gene. The CDR3 totals 12 residues. Germline V CDR1 and CDR2: MNHNS, SASEGT. The CDR3 bases are TGTGCCAGCAGTAGGACAGGGTTTGGCTACACCTTC. Translated, it gives CASSRTGFGYTF.

In this sample, this clonotype turned up a few times. The chain joins TRBV12-3 or TRBV12-4 to TRBJ1-1; 8 bases align to TRBD1. This CDR3 spans 14 amino acids. V was clipped by 7 bases and J by 4 bases; unmatched bases: 8. CDR3 in DNA: TGTGCCAGCACCCCGACAGGGGCCTTCACTGAAGCTTTCTTT. Its protein product is CASTPTGAFTEAFF.

This sequence joins TRBV24-1 and TRBJ2-1; D not resolved. The germline CDR1 and CDR2 sequences are KGHDR and SFDVKD. Trimming cost V 5 bases and J 4 bases, with 8 bases left between them. The CDR3 spans 13 residues. This CDR3 reads CATSGESYNEQFF. The CDR3 coding sequence is TGTGCCACCAGTGGTGAATCTTACAATGAGCAGTTCTTC.

This clonotype was observed a handful of times. V and J are TRBV20-1 and TRBJ2-1, with 16 bases fitting TRBD2. Germline V gene sequence: CDR1 DFQATT, CDR2 SNEGSKA (reference sequence). The length of the CDR3 is 16 residues. V gave up 6 bases and J gave up 7 bases; unmatched junction bases: 9. CDR3 DNA sequence: TGCAGTGCGGGTGGGACTAGCGGGGGGGCCAGGAATGAGCAGTTCTTC. It yields the protein CSAGGTSGGARNEQFF.

This chain links TRBV5-1 with TRBJ1-6; D gene unclear. V was shortened by 0 bases and J by 7 bases, with 11 bases between the two germline ends. The germline V gene has CDR1 SGHRS and CDR2 YFSETQ. The CDR3 spans 15 residues. In nucleotides, the CDR3 is TGCGCCAGCAGCTTGGGACAAAACCAAAATTCACCCCTCCACTTT. Its translation is CASSLGQNQNSPLHF.

This clonotype has ten or more counts. The gene calls are TRBV5-1 and TRBJ2-3; the match to TRBD2 covers 8 bases. The junction had 14 bases not matched to a gene; V was cut back by 4 bases and J by 4 bases. CDR1 is SGHRS, CDR2 YFSETQ, per germline. CDR3 size: 17 residues. DNA of the CDR3: TGCGCCAGCAGCGTGGAGATTAGCGGGGCGGTCCCAGATACGCAGTATTTT. It is translated as CASSVEISGAVPDTQYF.

The table lists this clonotype with a few counts. The V call is TRBV25-1, the J call TRBJ1-6, with a weak D call TRBD1 (5 bases). The CDR3 spans 15 residues. V lost 4 bases and J 4 bases, leaving 11 bases between the germline ends. In germline, CDR1 is MGHDK, CDR2 SYGVNS. CDR3 coding DNA: TGTGCCAGCAGTGCCCCTCAGGGTTATAATTCACCCCTCCACTTT. Protein: CASSAPQGYNSPLHF.

The CDR3 DNA reads TGTGCCAGCAGCTTTACCCCGACAGGGAACACTGAAGCTTTCTTT. As protein: CASSFTPTGNTEAFF. This sequence joins TRBV7-9 and TRBJ1-1, with a possible D match to TRBD1 (6 bases). The V gene's germline CDR1 is SEHNR and CDR2 FQNEAQ (reference sequence). The CDR3 has 15 amino acids. With 3 bases removed from V and 1 base from J, the gap between germline ends came to 12 bases.

This clonotype turned up a few times. The chain links TRBV19 to TRBJ2-5, with D perhaps TRBD2 (7 bases). From germline, CDR1 is LNHDA and CDR2 SQIVND (reference sequence). V lost 3 bases and J lost 5, with 13 bases in between. There are 14 residues in the CDR3. This CDR3 reads CASSMGGRSETQYF. In DNA form, the CDR3 reads TGTGCCAGTAGTATGGGGGGGCGCAGTGAGACCCAGTACTTC.

This clonotype was picked up a small number of times. The rearrangement joins TRBV12-5 to TRBJ1-2, with 8 positions matching TRBD1. The germline V gene encodes CDR1 LGHNT and CDR2 FRNRAP. CDR3 length: 15 residues. The J segment lost 2 bases and the V segment lost 5 bases, leaving 7 bases of the junction unmatched. The CDR3 DNA reads TGTGCTAGTGGTCAAAGGACAGGGACGAACTATGGCTACACCTTC. Protein sequence: CASGQRTGTNYGYTF.

There are many counts of this clonotype. This rearrangement joins TRBV11-2 to TRBJ1-1; no firm D call. CDR3 size: 16 residues. Germline V gives CDR1 SGHAT, CDR2 FQNNGV. V dropped 5 bases and J dropped 2 bases, with 18 bases sitting between them. CDR3 region: CASSPRDPGGNTEAFF. DNA for the CDR3: TGTGCCAGCAGCCCGAGGGATCCGGGAGGAAACACTGAAGCTTTCTTT.

V gene TRBV5-1 combines with J gene TRBJ2-3, with D unresolved. CDR1 is SGHRS and CDR2 is YFSETQ in the germline V gene. V was pared by 1 base and J by 2 bases, with 11 bases between. The CDR3 runs 15 residues. CDR3 residues: CASSLKTVDTDTQYF. The CDR3 nucleotides are TGCGCCAGCAGCTTGAAGACGGTAGACACAGATACGCAGTATTTT.